A selection of T cell receptor beta chains follows, all from one sample in a study of CD8+ T cells in alopecia areata. Only in-frame clones appear in the TCRdb table, and some are missing; sequencing was by immunoSEQ multiplex PCR. The sample has around 140,000 clones; approximately 51% are singletons. The material sequenced was CD4+ T cells sorted from blood, taken at week 0. The receptors here all came from a human donor with alopecia areata. The CDR3 runs from the conserved cysteine through the conserved F or W. A D gene is named only where the DNA matches it firmly. Rows give clone size only sometimes, using once, few, many, or a class for an expanded clone.

clone size	V gene	D gene	J gene	CDR3 DNA	CDR3 protein
-	TRBV11-2	-	TRBJ1-1	TGTGCCAGCAGCTTAGATGTCGTGACCACTGAAGCTTTCTTT	CASSLDVVTTEAFF
-	TRBV7-9	TRBD1	TRBJ2-4	TGTGCCAGCAGCTTCACGGGACAGGGCATTCAGTACTTC	CASSFTGQGIQYF
few	TRBV7-9	-	TRBJ1-3	TGTGCCAGCATCCGAGAAGGCGGTGGAAACACCATATATTTT	CASIREGGGNTIYF
-	TRBV29-1	TRBD2	TRBJ2-1	TGCAGCGTTGGGTCGGCTAGCGGGAGGGGAGATGAGCAGTTCTTC	CSVGSASGRGDEQFF
-	TRBV29-1	-	TRBJ2-3	TGCAGCGTTGGGTTGGCAGGTCGCACAGATACGCAGTATTTT	CSVGLAGRTDTQYF
few	TRBV30	-	TRBJ1-1	TGTGCCTGGACATTGAACACTGAAGCTTTCTTT	CAWTLNTEAFF
few	TRBV4-3	TRBD2	TRBJ2-5	TGCGCCAGCAGCCAAGGCGGGAGTGGAGAGACCCAGTACTTC	CASSQGGSGETQYF
-	TRBV2	TRBD1	TRBJ2-4	TGTGCCAGCAGTCAAGGGACAGGTCAAGGGATTCAGTACTTC	CASSQGTGQGIQYF
-	TRBV30	TRBD1	TRBJ2-1	TGTGCCCAGACAGGGGGATTTGAGCAGTTCTTC	CAQTGGFEQFF
few	TRBV27	-	TRBJ2-3	TGTGCCAGCAGCCCCAGGGCAGATACGCAGTATTTT	CASSPRADTQYF
-	TRBV5-1	-	TRBJ1-4	TGCGCCAGCAGCTTACGGTCGGGGAATGAAAAACTGTTTTTT	CASSLRSGNEKLFF
-	TRBV2	TRBD1	TRBJ1-1	TGTGCCAGCAGTGTAACAGGGGGTGGCACTGAAGCTTTCTTT	CASSVTGGGTEAFF
-	TRBV6-5	-	TRBJ1-4	TGTGCCAGCAGTTACTCTGCACAGACTAATGAAAAACTGTTTTTT	CASSYSAQTNEKLFF
-	TRBV6-6	-	TRBJ2-3	TGTGCCAGCACCCAGAGAGGGAGAGGAGATACGCAGTATTTT	CASTQRGRGDTQYF
few	TRBV7-8	-	TRBJ2-7	TGTGCCAGCAGCTTGGGGAGAGCCTACGAGCAGTACTTC	CASSLGRAYEQYF
once	TRBV30	-	TRBJ2-6	TGTGCCTGGAGTCGCCCTATCTCTCGGGCCAACGTCCTGACTTTC	CAWSRPISRANVLTF
-	TRBV15	-	TRBJ1-4	TGTGCCACCAGCAGAGGTATTAATGAAAAACTGTTTTTT	CATSRGINEKLFF
-	TRBV4-1	TRBD1	TRBJ2-6	TGCGCCAGCAGCCAAGGGGGAGGGCCGGGACAGGGCTTCTCTGGGGCCAACGTCCTGACTTTC	CASSQGGGPGQGFSGANVLTF
-	TRBV2	-	TRBJ1-1	TGTGCCAGCTCCCGAGAAAGGGGCCCTGAAGCTTTCTTT	CASSRERGPEAFF
-	TRBV2	TRBD2	TRBJ2-5	TGTGCCAGCAGTCCTACTAGCGGGAGCCATCAAGAGACCCAGTACTTC	CASSPTSGSHQETQYF
once	TRBV6-5	-	TRBJ1-1	TGTGCCAGTAACAGACACATGAACACTGAAGCTTTCTTT	CASNRHMNTEAFF
-	TRBV30	-	TRBJ1-1	TGTGCCTGGAGTTCATCGGGCACTGAAGCTTTCTTT	CAWSSSGTEAFF
medium-sized	TRBV19	TRBD1	TRBJ2-6	TGTGCCAGTAGTACCGGGACAGGAGACTCTGGGGCCAACGTCCTGACTTTC	CASSTGTGDSGANVLTF
few	TRBV6-5	TRBD2	TRBJ2-5	TGTGCCAGCAGGACCATAGCGGGCGCCCAGTACTTC	CASRTIAGAQYF
-	TRBV15	-	TRBJ2-1	TGTGCCACCAGCAGGCTAGGGACGTTTAGCTCCTACAATGAGCAGTTCTTC	CATSRLGTFSSYNEQFF
-	TRBV18	-	TRBJ2-7	TGTGCCAGCTCACCATCGGGGGGCTTGCAGTACTTC	CASSPSGGLQYF
-	TRBV5-1	-	TRBJ2-2	TGCGCCAGCAGCCCGACGGGGCAGACGAACACCGGGGAGCTGTTTTTT	CASSPTGQTNTGELFF
few	TRBV9	TRBD2	TRBJ2-3	TGTGCCAGGCGACTAGCATGGGCGGAAGATACGCAGTATTTT	CARRLAWAEDTQYF
-	TRBV29-1	-	TRBJ2-7	TGCAGCGTTGAAACCCACAACGAGCAGTACTTC	CSVETHNEQYF
-	TRBV7-9	TRBD1	TRBJ2-3	TGTGCCAGCAGCCCCGGGACAGTTACAGATACGCAGTATTTT	CASSPGTVTDTQYF
-	TRBV29-1	-	TRBJ2-1	TGCAGCGTTGTTTTTCCTTTGGCGGGAAATTTGGAGTTCTTC	CSVVFPLAGNLEFF
-	TRBV2	-	TRBJ2-5	TGTGCCAGCATCCGAGAAGCCCAAGAGACCCAGTACTTC	CASIREAQETQYF
-	TRBV7-9	-	TRBJ2-1	TGTGCCAGCAGCTTACAGACTAATGAGCAGTTCTTC	CASSLQTNEQFF
few	TRBV11-2	-	TRBJ2-5	TGTGCCAGCGGAGGGAGGCGTCAAGAGACCCAGTACTTC	CASGGRRQETQYF
few	TRBV29-1	-	TRBJ2-5	TGCAGCGTTGCAGGGCGGTTCACAGAGACCCAGTACTTC	CSVAGRFTETQYF
once	TRBV29-1	TRBD1	TRBJ2-2	TGCAGCTCGGGACAGGAAAACACCGGGGAGCTGTTTTTT	CSSGQENTGELFF
-	TRBV11-2	TRBD2	TRBJ2-3	TGTGCCAGCAGCCCGTGGACTAGCGGGAGGGTAGATACGCAGTATTTT	CASSPWTSGRVDTQYF
-	TRBV29-1	-	TRBJ2-4	TGCAGCGTTGAGTATAGCTTCAAGGCAAACATTCAGTACTTC	CSVEYSFKANIQYF
few	TRBV29-1	-	TRBJ2-2	TGCAGCGTTGGTAAACAGGGAACCGGGGAGCTGTTTTTT	CSVGKQGTGELFF
once	TRBV10-3	TRBD2	TRBJ2-7	TGTGCCATCAGGGGGACTAGCGGGAATTGGGGCGAGCAGTACTTC	CAIRGTSGNWGEQYF
few	TRBV28	-	TRBJ2-1	TGTGCCAGCAGCCCTGCAGCCGGCAATGAGCAGTTCTTC	CASSPAAGNEQFF
-	TRBV7-2	TRBD2	TRBJ2-7	TGTGCCAGCAGCTTAGGGCTAGCGGGAGCAGGGTACGAGCAGTACTTC	CASSLGLAGAGYEQYF
-	TRBV10-3	TRBD1	TRBJ2-5	TGTGCCATCGGACAGGGGCAAGAGACCCAGTACTTC	CAIGQGQETQYF